This passage covers 6 T cell receptor beta chains from one sample sequenced in a study of blood T cell repertoires in COVID-19 (dated by TCRdb to 2019 to 2021). Library generation was performed with the immunoSEQ multiplex PCR assay. Drawn from immuneACCESS, this table holds only the in-frame rearrangements with V and J called that TCRdb kept. Clones are partly lost; checked studies trace under half to an unresolved V gene and leave the rest unexplained. Within this sample are around 63,000 clones, with about two thirds of them counted one time only. The leading ten clones occupy 4.8% of the sample. The specimen sequenced was peripheral blood. These receptors all come from a woman aged 70-85 years with COVID-19, enrolled during active disease.

This clone was detected ten times or more. The genes are TRBV7-9 and TRBJ2-7; perhaps TRBD2 as D (6 bases). Between the trimmed V and J ends, which lost 5 bases and 9 bases, there was a span of 11 bases. The CDR3 totals 11 residues. The germline V gene encodes CDR1 SEHNR and CDR2 FQNEAQ (reference sequence). The CDR3 here is CASSRLGGQYV. CDR3 DNA: TGTGCCAGCAGCCGACTGGGAGGGCAGTACGTC.

The chain uses TRBV6-1 and TRBJ1-5, with TRBD1 matching over 10 bases. This CDR3 comprises 16 residues. Germline trimming cut 1 base from V and 4 bases from J; bases unmatched to any gene: 4. CDR1 is MNHNS and CDR2 is SASEGT in the germline V gene. CDR3 sequence (DNA): TGTGCCAGCAGTGAAGTGATGGGACAGGGGAATCAGCCCCAGCATTTT. Translation: CASSEVMGQGNQPQHF.

This clone came up a few times. The V and J genes are TRBV11-1 and TRBJ2-7, with 7 positions matching TRBD2. The germline gives CDR1 SGHAT, CDR2 FQDESV (reference sequence). The CDR3 length is 14 residues. J gave up 3 bases and V 5 bases, and 7 bases lay outside the gene matches. CDR3 nucleotide sequence: TGTGCCAGCAGCCCTGAACGGGGGGACTACGAGCAGTACGTC. This codes for CASSPERGDYEQYV.

This clone has a single count. This chain uses TRBV24-1 with TRBJ2-1; D possibly corresponds to TRBD2 (5 bases). Per the germline V gene, CDR1 is KGHDR and CDR2 is SFDVKD. V lost 12 bases and J lost 6, with 14 bases in between. The CDR3 loop spans 12 amino acids. CDR3 in amino acids: CASSDFSNEQFF. Here the CDR3 DNA reads TGTGCCTCCTCGGACTTTTCCAATGAGCAGTTCTTC.

This chain uses TRBV10-3 with TRBJ1-2, with D unclear. Trimming shortened V by 3 bases and J by 4 bases, and 6 bases separated the two germline ends. This CDR3 spans 12 amino acids. Germline V gene data show CDR1 as ENHRY and CDR2 as SYGVKD. CDR3 sequence: CAISEGAYGYTF. The CDR3 DNA follows: TGTGCCATCAGTGAAGGAGCCTATGGCTACACCTTC.

This chain uses TRBV6-2 or TRBV6-3 with TRBJ2-7; D possibly corresponds to TRBD1 (5 bases). The germline V gene encodes CDR1 MNHEY and CDR2 SVGEGT. The CDR3 totals 13 residues. V lost 5 bases to trimming and J lost 4 bases, with 12 bases between them. The CDR3 here is CASSESPGYEQYV. In DNA, the CDR3 is TGTGCCAGCAGTGAGTCCCCAGGGTACGAGCAGTACGTC.